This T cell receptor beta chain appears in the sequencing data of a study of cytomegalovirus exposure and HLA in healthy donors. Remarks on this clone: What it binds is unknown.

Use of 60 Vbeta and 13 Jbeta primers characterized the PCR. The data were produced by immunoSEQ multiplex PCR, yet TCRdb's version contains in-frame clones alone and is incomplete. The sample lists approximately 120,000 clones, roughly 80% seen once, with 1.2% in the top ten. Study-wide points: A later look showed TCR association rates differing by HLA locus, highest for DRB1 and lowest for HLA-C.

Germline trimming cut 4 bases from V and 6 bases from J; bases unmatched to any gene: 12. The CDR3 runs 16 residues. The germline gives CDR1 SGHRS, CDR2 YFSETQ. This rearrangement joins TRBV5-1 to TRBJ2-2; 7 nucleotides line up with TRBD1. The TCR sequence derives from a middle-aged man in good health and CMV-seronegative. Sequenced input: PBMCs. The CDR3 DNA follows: TGCGCCAGCAGCGTCCTACCGGGACAGAGGGCCGGGGAGCTGTTTTTT. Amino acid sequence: CASSVLPGQRAGELFF.